What follows are 27 T cell receptor beta chains derived from one specimen sequenced in a study of T cell repertoires in cytomegalovirus infection (dated by TCRdb to the late 2010s). Sequencing took place on an Illumina HiSeq 1500. Using fastp at Q25 and MiXCR, TCRdb reprocessed the public reads and kept productive beta chains. For every CDR3 protein sequence, its rows merge into one entry that carries the most common genes and DNA. The sample records 20,000 to 25,000 distinct CDR3 sequences, approximately 39% of which are singletons. The ten biggest clones cover approximately 93% of the sample. These receptors are not linked to any known antigen. The treatment or condition tag for this specimen amounts to: in vitro stimulation with specific CMV peptide epitopes to enrich CMV-specific T cells. The sequencing used CD8+ T cells from cultured PBMCs, collected from culture after CMV antigen stimulation. The source of these receptors is a human donor in good health (CMV status not recorded). Some clones in this sample may be carry-over from other donors' samples.

The chain has TRBV4-2 and TRBJ1-5; 7 bases are shared with TRBD1. CDR1 is LGHNA and CDR2 is YNFKEQ in the germline V gene. This CDR3 is built from 15 residues. Trimming at V came to 4 bases and at J to 7 bases, leaving 10 bases not matched to a gene. The CDR3 loop is CASSPRQGLEQPQHF. The CDR3 region has the DNA TGTGCCAGCAGCCCTCGACAGGGATTAGAACAGCCCCAGCATTTT.

This clonotype was counted many times. The chain uses TRBV7-9 and TRBJ1-1; D might be TRBD1 (5 bases). Germline CDR1 reads SEHNR; CDR2 reads FQNEAQ (reference sequence). Trimming removed 4 bases from V and 4 bases from J, with 19 bases in between. This CDR3 region has 16 residues. The CDR3 DNA reads as TGTGCCAGCAGCTCCCCTGGGTCCGGGGCCCCCACTGAAGCTTTCTTT. It is translated as CASSSPGSGAPTEAFF.

This clonotype occurred a few times. The chain joins TRBV7-8 to TRBJ2-1; D is unresolved. Trimming removed 4 bases from V and 6 bases from J, with 10 bases in between. CDR1 and CDR2 (germline): SGHVS, FQNEAQ. This CDR3 has 13 residues. CDR3: CASSSPESNEQFF. The CDR3, as DNA: TGTGCCAGCAGCTCCCCGGAAAGCAATGAGCAGTTCTTC.

The rearrangement uses TRBV28 and TRBJ2-5; 12 bases match TRBD2. Germline V lookup: CDR1 MDHEN, CDR2 SYDVKM. Trimming removed 8 bases from V and 4 bases from J; junction bases left unmatched: 5. The CDR3 is 14 residues long. CDR3 protein: CASLSSGGGETQYF. CDR3 bases: TGTGCCAGCTTATCTAGCGGGGGGGGAGAGACCCAGTACTTC.

This clonotype was counted many times. V and J are TRBV7-2 and TRBJ2-1, with a tentative D call TRBD1 (6 bases). V dropped 4 bases and J dropped 7 bases, with 8 bases sitting between them. The germline V gene encodes CDR1 SGHTA and CDR2 FQGNSA. The CDR3 is 12 amino acids. CDR3 residues: CASSSQGNEQFF. Here the CDR3 DNA reads TGTGCCAGCAGCTCCCAGGGGAATGAGCAGTTCTTC.

J is TRBJ2-2 and V is TRBV5-4; 9 positions match TRBD2. This CDR3 comprises 17 residues. The V gene's germline CDR1 is SGHNT and CDR2 YYREEE (reference sequence). V lost 0 bases, J lost 0 bases, and 3 bases stayed unmatched. The CDR3 sequence is CASSLDAGGPNTGELFF. DNA of the CDR3: TGTGCCAGCAGCTTGGACGCGGGAGGGCCGAACACCGGGGAGCTGTTTTTT.

This clonotype occurred a few times. V and J are TRBV7-2 and TRBJ1-3; no definite D call. The germline CDR1 and CDR2 sequences are SGHTA and FQGNSA. The CDR3 has 13 residues. With 1 base removed from V and 3 bases from J, the gap between germline ends came to 4 bases. CDR3 nucleotide sequence: TGTGCCAGCAGCTTAGGCAGTGGAAACACCATATATTTT. Protein product: CASSLGSGNTIYF.

The chain combines TRBV10-2 with TRBJ2-1; TRBD1 matches at 7 bases. V lost 8 bases to trimming and J lost 3 bases; unmatched junction nucleotides: 10. CDR3 length: 15 amino acids. CDR1 is WSHSY, CDR2 SAAADI, per germline. DNA for the CDR3: TGCGCCAGCGAGGAGGCAGGGGGTAACTACAATGAGCAGTTCTTC. Translation: CASEEAGGNYNEQFF.

On this clonotype itself: At one boundary the junction diverges from the germline segment, which might be a read error. The chain has TRBV28 and TRBJ2-3, with a possible D match to TRBD2 (6 bases). The germline gives CDR1 MDHEN, CDR2 SYDVKM. This CDR3 has 18 residues. CDR3 nucleotide sequence: TGTGCCAGCACCATGGTGTCGGGACTCCAATATAACACAGGTACGCAGTATTTT. This sequence encodes CASTMVSGLQYNTGTQYF.

The V and J genes are TRBV7-9 and TRBJ1-1; D is perhaps TRBD1 (6 bases). This CDR3 is 12 amino acids long. Germline V gene lookup returns CDR1 SEHNR and CDR2 FQNEAQ (reference sequence). Trimming cost V 4 bases and J 8 bases, with 11 bases left between them. CDR3 nucleotides: TGTGCCAGCAGCTCGAGTACAGGGGAAGCTTTCTTT. As protein: CASSSSTGEAFF.

The chain carries TRBV7-8 and TRBJ1-1; D perhaps matches TRBD1 (6 bases). Trimming shortened V by 2 bases and J by 3 bases, and 19 bases separated the two germline ends. Germline V gene data show CDR1 as SGHVS and CDR2 as FQNEAQ. This CDR3 has 17 residues. The CDR3 sequence: CASSLKTRGARDTEAFF. CDR3 DNA sequence: TGTGCCAGCAGCTTAAAGACAAGGGGGGCAAGGGACACTGAAGCTTTCTTT.

The chain joins TRBV20-1 to TRBJ2-7; D gene uncertain. CDR1 is DFQATT, CDR2 SNEGSKA, per germline (reference sequence). The CDR3 sequence is 15 residues long. With 1 base removed from V and 2 bases from J, the gap between germline ends came to 15 bases. The DNA of the CDR3 is TGCAGTGCTAGAGCATGGGATACTACTACCTACGAGCAGTACTTC. As protein: CSARAWDTTTYEQYF.

CDR3 coding DNA: TGCGCCAGCAGCCGGGACAGGGGGAACTATGGCTACACCTTC. As protein: CASSRDRGNYGYTF. The rearrangement uses TRBV4-1 and TRBJ1-2; 11 bases align to TRBD1. V shed 4 bases, J shed 2 bases, and the junction held 0 bases outside the gene matches. The CDR3 runs 14 residues. The germline gives CDR1 MGHRA, CDR2 YSYEKL.

The J gene is TRBJ1-3, the V gene TRBV7-2; the D is unclear. The CDR3 is 12 residues long. The V and J ends lost 3 bases and 7 bases respectively, with 7 bases between them. Per the germline V gene, CDR1 is SGHTA and CDR2 is FQGNSA. Written as DNA, the CDR3 is TGTGCCAGCAGCTTTTTTGGGAACACCATATATTTT. Its translation: CASSFFGNTIYF.

This chain links TRBV20-1 with TRBJ1-1, with D perhaps TRBD1 (6 bases). The germline V gene has CDR1 DFQATT and CDR2 SNEGSKA (reference sequence). The CDR3 is 14 amino acids. V was shortened by 1 base and J by 3 bases, with 12 bases between the two germline ends. In DNA form, the CDR3 reads TGCAGTGCTAGAGTGGGAAACAGGGACACTGAAGCTTTCTTT. This codes for CSARVGNRDTEAFF.

The chain has TRBV4-1 and TRBJ2-7; a possible D gene is TRBD1 (6 bases). Germline CDR1 reads MGHRA; CDR2 reads YSYEKL. Trimming took off 4 bases at V and 0 bases at J, with 13 bases between the two ends. CDR3 length: 15 residues. CDR3 sequence (DNA): TGCGCCAGCAGCCCCCCGAAGGGGGTCTCCTACGAGCAGTACTTC. The encoded protein is CASSPPKGVSYEQYF.

This clonotype was detected a few times. V is TRBV7-6 and J is TRBJ2-7; 9 bases agree with TRBD1. This CDR3 region has 18 residues. Losses at the gene ends were 2 bases for V and 2 bases for J; bases not matched to a gene: 13. Germline V gives CDR1 SGHVS, CDR2 FNYEAQ. The CDR3 DNA follows: TGTGCCAGCAGCTTATTCACCCCCAAGACAGGGGGACCCTACGAGCAGTACTTC. Translated, it gives CASSLFTPKTGGPYEQYF.

This chain joins TRBV5-6 and TRBJ2-7; unclear D gene. From germline, CDR1 is SGHDT and CDR2 YYEEEE. V lost 3 bases and J lost 2, with 12 bases in between. The CDR3 contains 14 residues. The CDR3 here is CASSWAGLAYEQYF. In DNA form, the CDR3 reads TGTGCCAGCAGCTGGGCCGGGTTGGCCTACGAGCAGTACTTC.

On this clonotype itself: A much larger clone is a single base away; this may be a read error. The gene calls are TRBV19 and TRBJ1-5; the D is unclear. This CDR3 spans 15 amino acids. The germline CDR1 and CDR2 sequences are LNHDA and SQIVND (reference sequence). V gave up 10 bases and J gave up 0 bases, with 16 bases separating them. The CDR3 DNA follows: TGTGCCACAAACCCCCAGCGAAATAGCAATCAGCCCCAGCATTTT. This sequence encodes CATNPQRNSNQPQHF.

This clonotype appeared a few times. V usage is TRBV7-9 and J usage is TRBJ2-2; 9 bases fit TRBD1. Germline trimming cut 4 bases from V and 5 bases from J; bases unmatched to any gene: 8. The V gene's germline CDR1 is SEHNR and CDR2 FQNEAQ (reference sequence). This CDR3 is built from 16 residues. In DNA form, the CDR3 reads TGTGCCAGCAGCTACTCCGGGACAGGGTCAACCGGGGAGCTGTTTTTT. Translated, it gives CASSYSGTGSTGELFF.

This clonotype was picked up one time. This chain uses TRBV7-6 with TRBJ1-4; D not certain. V shed 5 bases and J shed 12 bases, with 10 bases lying between them. The CDR3 totals 11 residues. CDR1 SGHVS and CDR2 FNYEAQ come from the germline V gene. The CDR3, as DNA: TGTGCCAGCAGCCTTGATCGGCAACTGTTTTTT. Translated: CASSLDRQLFF.

In this sample, this clonotype turned up a few times. The chain links TRBV6-1 to TRBJ2-2; the D is unclear. This CDR3 region has 13 residues. Deletions cut 6 bases from V and 1 base from J, with 6 bases between. CDR1 is MNHNS, CDR2 SASEGT, per germline. The CDR3 DNA is TGTGCCAGCAGCCCAGAGAACACCGGGGAGCTGTTTTTT. It is translated as CASSPENTGELFF.

The chain joins TRBV28 to TRBJ2-1; TRBD2 agrees at 9 bases. In germline, CDR1 is MDHEN, CDR2 SYDVKM. The CDR3 consists of 14 residues. J was trimmed by 14 bases and V by 4 bases; bases with no gene match: 12. CDR3 loop: CASSSLVGLAGKFF. The CDR3 DNA follows: TGTGCCAGCAGTTCGTTAGTGGGGCTAGCGGGAAAGTTCTTC. The whole variable domain, filled in from reference TRBV28 and TRBJ2-1, reads DVKVTQSSRYLVKRTGEKVFLECVQDMDHENMFWYRQDPGLGLRLIYFSYDVKMKEKGDIPEGYSVSREKKERFSLILESASTNQTSMYLCASSSLVGLAGKFFGPGTRLTVL.

The V gene is TRBV6-2 or TRBV6-3, the J gene TRBJ1-1; D not resolved. Deletions cut 6 bases from V and 5 bases from J, with 10 bases between. The germline V gene has CDR1 MNHEY and CDR2 SVGEGT. CDR3 length: 12 amino acids. The DNA for the CDR3 is TGTGCCAGCAGCCGCGATGGGACTGAAGCTTTCTTT. It is translated as CASSRDGTEAFF.

In its sample, this clonotype was seen many times. In DNA, the CDR3 is TGTGCCAGCAGTTACGACAACAACAATCAGCCCCAGCATTTT. Translating gives CASSYDNNNQPQHF. The chain links TRBV12-3 or TRBV12-4 to TRBJ1-5, with no clear D. With 4 bases removed from V and 3 bases from J, the gap between germline ends came to 10 bases. The CDR3 spans 14 residues.

The chain combines TRBV11-2 with TRBJ2-3; no clear D gene. The germline gives CDR1 SGHAT, CDR2 FQNNGV. V dropped 0 bases and J dropped 4 bases, with 17 bases sitting between them. This CDR3 has 17 amino acids. The CDR3 loop reads CASSLDLGPLPPDTQYF. The CDR3 coding sequence is TGTGCCAGCAGCTTAGATCTTGGGCCTCTCCCTCCAGATACGCAGTATTTT.

The V gene is TRBV7-2, the J gene TRBJ2-3; 9 bases match TRBD1. V dropped 5 bases and J dropped 5; count of bases not matched to a gene: 2. This CDR3 contains 13 residues. Looked up from germline, CDR1 is SGHTA and CDR2 is FQGNSA. The CDR3 sequence is CASSRTGVDTQYF. The CDR3 DNA reads as TGTGCCAGCAGCCGGACAGGGGTAGATACGCAGTATTTT.